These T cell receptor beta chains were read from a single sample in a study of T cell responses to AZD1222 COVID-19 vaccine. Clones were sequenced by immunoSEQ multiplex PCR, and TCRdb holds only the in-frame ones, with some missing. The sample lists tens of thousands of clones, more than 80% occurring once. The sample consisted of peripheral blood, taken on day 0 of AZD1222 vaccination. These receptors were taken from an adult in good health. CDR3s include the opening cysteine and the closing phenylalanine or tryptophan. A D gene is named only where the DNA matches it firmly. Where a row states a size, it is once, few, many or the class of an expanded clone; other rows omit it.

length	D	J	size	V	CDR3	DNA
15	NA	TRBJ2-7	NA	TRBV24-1	CATSDPGTDAYEQYF	TGTGCCACCAGTGATCCAGGGACGGATGCCTACGAGCAGTACTTC
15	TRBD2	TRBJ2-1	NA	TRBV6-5	CASSSQTSGRGEQFF	TGTGCCAGCAGTTCGCAGACTAGCGGGAGGGGTGAGCAGTTCTTC
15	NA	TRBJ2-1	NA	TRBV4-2	CASSPEGFSYNEQFF	TGTGCCAGCAGCCCGGAGGGGTTCTCCTACAATGAGCAGTTCTTC
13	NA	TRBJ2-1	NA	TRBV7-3	CASSSRSGAEQFF	TGTGCCAGCAGCTCACGGTCGGGAGCTGAGCAGTTCTTC
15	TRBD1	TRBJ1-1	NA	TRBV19	CASSTRQGARTEAFF	TGTGCCAGTAGTACCCGACAGGGGGCAAGAACTGAAGCTTTCTTT
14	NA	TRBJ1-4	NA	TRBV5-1	CASRPGHENEKLFF	TGCGCCAGCAGGCCGGGACATGAGAATGAAAAACTGTTTTTT
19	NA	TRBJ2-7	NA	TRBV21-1	CASSKDSGTSESFSYEQYF	TGTGCCAGCAGCAAAGACTCCGGGACTAGCGAGTCGTTCTCCTACGAGCAGTACTTC
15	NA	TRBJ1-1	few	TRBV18	CASSPRGGGNTEAFF	TGTGCCAGCTCACCCCGTGGGGGGGGAAACACTGAAGCTTTCTTT
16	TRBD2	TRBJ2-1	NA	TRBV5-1	CASSTYGTSVHNEQFF	TGCGCCAGCAGCACGTACGGGACTAGCGTACACAATGAGCAGTTCTTC
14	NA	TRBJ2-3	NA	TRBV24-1	CATSSPSATDTQYF	TGTGCCACCAGTAGTCCTAGCGCTACAGATACGCAGTATTTT
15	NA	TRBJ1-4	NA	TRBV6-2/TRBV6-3	CASSYLVRPNEKLFF	TGTGCCAGCAGTTACCTTGTGAGGCCTAATGAAAAACTGTTTTTT
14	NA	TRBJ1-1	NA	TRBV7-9	CASSPDGAGTEAFF	TGTGCCAGCAGCCCTGACGGGGCCGGCACTGAAGCTTTCTTT
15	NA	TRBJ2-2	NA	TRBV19	CASKRTTPNTGELFF	TGTGCCAGTAAACGGACAACTCCGAACACCGGGGAGCTGTTTTTT
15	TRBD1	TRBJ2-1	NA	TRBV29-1	CSVEGVRTGGNEQFF	TGCAGCGTTGAAGGGGTGCGGACAGGTGGCAATGAGCAGTTCTTC
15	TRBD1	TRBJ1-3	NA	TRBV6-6	CASSFTGGAGNTIYF	TGTGCCAGCAGTTTTACAGGGGGCGCGGGGAACACCATATATTTT
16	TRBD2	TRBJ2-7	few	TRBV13	CASSLSGSGRSYEQYF	TGTGCCAGCAGCTTAAGTGGGAGCGGGAGGTCCTACGAGCAGTACTTC
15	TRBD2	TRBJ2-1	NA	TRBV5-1	CASSTGLGSYNEQFF	TGCGCCAGCAGCACGGGACTAGGCTCCTACAATGAGCAGTTCTTC
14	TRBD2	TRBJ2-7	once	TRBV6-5	CASSFGREAGEQYF	TGTGCCAGCAGTTTCGGGCGGGAGGCCGGCGAGCAGTACTTC
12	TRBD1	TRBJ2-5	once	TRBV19	CATQPQGKTQYF	TGTGCCACCCAGCCACAGGGGAAGACCCAGTACTTC